These 24 T cell receptor beta chains came from one sample sequenced in a study of PD-1 blockade in mismatch repair-deficient tumors. The time point: approximately ten-day in vitro stimulation with candidate neoantigen peptide 4. TCRdb's copy holds only in-frame clones and misses some; the assay was immunoSEQ multiplex PCR. The profile shows about 13,000 clones, 80% to 90% of them singletons. These receptors lack a known antigen. The sample in question was cells cultured in vitro, obtained from a patient treated with pembrolizumab. Receptors were obtained from an adult with mismatch repair-deficient cancer.

J is TRBJ2-2 and V is TRBV27; TRBD1 aligns across 7 bases. The trim removed 4 bases at V and 4 bases at J, leaving 6 bases unmatched. This CDR3 has 15 amino acids. Germline V gives CDR1 MNHEY, CDR2 SMNVEV (reference sequence). DNA of the CDR3: TGTGCCAGCAGTTCTCCGGGACAGCTCACCGGGGAGCTGTTTTTT. It specifies CASSSPGQLTGELFF.

The chain joins TRBV6-1 to TRBJ2-7; weak D call: TRBD2 (6 bases). Trimming removed 6 bases from V and 1 base from J, with 10 bases in between. Germline V gene data show CDR1 as MNHNS and CDR2 as SASEGT. This CDR3 contains 13 residues. The CDR3 DNA sequence: TGTGCCAGCAGGGGGAGGTGGTCCTACGAGCAGTACTTC. As protein: CASRGRWSYEQYF.

The chain is built from TRBV28 and TRBJ2-7; D uncertain. Germline assignment: CDR1 MDHEN and CDR2 SYDVKM. The length of the CDR3 is 11 residues. Trimming stripped 7 bases from V and 4 bases from J, with 8 bases between. CDR3: CASISEYEQYF. The CDR3 nucleotides read TGTGCCAGCATTTCGGAGTACGAGCAGTACTTC.

This clone was seen more than once but under ten times. The rearrangement joins TRBV19 to TRBJ1-5, with D perhaps matching TRBD1 (5 bases). Trimming removed 10 bases at V and 4 bases at J, with 20 bases between. The V gene's germline CDR1 is LNHDA and CDR2 SQIVND (reference sequence). This CDR3 region has 15 residues. The chain's CDR3 is CATLNLGAGNQPQHF. The CDR3 region has the DNA TGTGCCACCCTCAATCTCGGGGCAGGGAATCAGCCCCAGCATTTT.

The chain carries TRBV7-6 and TRBJ2-7; D is unresolved. Between the trimmed V and J ends, which lost 5 bases and 7 bases, there was a span of 12 bases. From germline, CDR1 is SGHVS and CDR2 FNYEAQ. The CDR3 is 12 residues long. CDR3 bases: TGTGCCAGCAGCGCACTCGATGATGAGCAGTACTTC. Its translation: CASSALDDEQYF. The full variable domain, completed using reference TRBV7-6 and TRBJ2-7, is GAGVSQSPRYKVTKRGQDVALRCDPISGHVSLYWYRQALGQGPEFLTYFNYEAQQDKSGLPNDRFSAERPEGSISTLTIQRTEQRDSAMYRCASSALDDEQYFGPGTRLTVT.

The chain links TRBV28 to TRBJ1-2; TRBD1 matches at 7 bases. Germline values: CDR1 MDHEN, CDR2 SYDVKM. With V trimmed by 5 bases and J by 7 bases, 4 bases remained unmatched. CDR3 length equals 12 residues. For the CDR3, the DNA is TGTGCCAGCAGTCTACAGGGGTTTGGCTACACCTTC. It is translated as CASSLQGFGYTF.

The chain has TRBV6-1 and TRBJ2-1; 11 bases are shared with TRBD2. Germline-derived CDR1 and CDR2 are MNHNS and SASEGT. The ends lost 3 bases at V and 2 bases at J; junction bases unmatched: 3. CDR3 length equals 16 residues. This chain's CDR3 is CASSEPGLAAYNEQFF. CDR3 bases: TGTGCCAGCAGTGAGCCGGGACTAGCGGCCTACAATGAGCAGTTCTTC.

The J gene is TRBJ1-5, the V gene TRBV7-9; maybe TRBD1 (5 bases). The germline V and J ends were trimmed by 1 base and 3 bases, with 10 bases remaining between them. CDR3 size: 15 residues. The germline CDR1 and CDR2 sequences are SEHNR and FQNEAQ (reference sequence). CDR3 nucleotides: TGTGCCAGCAGCTTAGGAGGGGCCCCCAATCAGCCCCAGCATTTT. Protein: CASSLGGAPNQPQHF.

The chain combines TRBV30 with TRBJ2-3; weak D call: TRBD2 (6 bases). Germline V gene lookup returns CDR1 GTSNPN and CDR2 SVGIG (reference sequence). Trimming left V 1 base short and J 3 bases short, with 23 bases between. The CDR3 loop spans 18 amino acids. In nucleotides, the CDR3 is TGTGCCTGGAGTGGCCGGTTTAAGCGGGCTGGCTTGACAGATACGCAGTATTTT. Its protein product is CAWSGRFKRAGLTDTQYF.

V is TRBV29-1 and J is TRBJ2-7, with 7 bases identical to TRBD1. V lost 4 bases, J lost 3 bases, and 3 bases stayed unmatched. CDR1 SQVTM and CDR2 ANQGSEA come from the germline V gene. The CDR3 extends over 12 amino acids. In nucleotides, the CDR3 is TGCAGCGTTGGACAGGGTAACTACGAGCAGTACTTC. Its protein product is CSVGQGNYEQYF.

The CDR3 here is CASSQDSGALGDYGYTF. CDR3 coding DNA: TGCGCCAGCAGCCAAGACTCAGGCGCCTTAGGTGACTATGGCTACACCTTC. The chain employs TRBV4-1 and TRBJ1-2; D gene uncertain. The CDR3 covers 17 residues. From germline, CDR1 is MGHRA and CDR2 YSYEKL. Between the trimmed V and J ends, which lost 0 bases and 3 bases, there was a span of 17 bases.

The table lists this clone with a few counts. The chain joins TRBV10-3 to TRBJ2-2, with D possibly being TRBD2 (5 bases). This CDR3 has 12 amino acids. V lost 6 bases and J 6 bases, leaving 8 bases between the germline ends. Germline-derived CDR1 and CDR2 are ENHRY and SYGVKD. The CDR3 loop reads CAIRSGPGELFF. CDR3 in DNA: TGTGCCATCAGGAGCGGTCCCGGGGAGCTGTTTTTT.

This chain joins TRBV6-6 and TRBJ1-6; 9 bases align to TRBD1. Germline CDR1 is MNHNY and CDR2 is SVGAGI (reference sequence). Unmatched junction bases numbered 4, after V lost 9 bases and J lost 10 bases. CDR3 length: 12 amino acids. The CDR3 nucleotides are TGTGCCAGTGGGACAGGGTGGTCACCCCTCCACTTT. Translation gives CASGTGWSPLHF.

The rearrangement uses TRBV7-3 and TRBJ2-3, with D possibly being TRBD2 (6 bases). The germline CDR1 and CDR2 sequences are SGHTA and FQGTGA. This CDR3 region has 16 residues. V lost 4 bases, J lost 2 bases, and 16 bases lay in between. The CDR3 DNA reads TGTGCCAGCAGCTCCGGACTAACACGTTACACAGATACGCAGTATTTT. This gives the protein CASSSGLTRYTDTQYF. The full variable domain, in which reference TRBV7-3 and TRBJ2-3 provide the parts outside the CDR3, is GAGVSQTPSNKVTEKGKYVELRCDPISGHTALYWYRQSLGQGPEFLIYFQGTGAADDSGLPNDRFFAVRPEGSVSTLKIQRTERGDSAVYLCASSSGLTRYTDTQYFGPGTRLTVL.

This clone appeared a single time. The gene calls are TRBV30 and TRBJ2-1; D is uncertain. Germline V lookup: CDR1 GTSNPN, CDR2 SVGIG (reference sequence). CDR3 length equals 14 residues. Trimming shortened V by 7 bases and J by 8 bases, and 21 bases separated the two germline ends. CDR3: CALARLGSGDEQFF. CDR3 in DNA: TGTGCCTTAGCACGGCTAGGCTCGGGCGATGAGCAGTTCTTC.

Here the CDR3 DNA reads TGTGCCAGCAGTAAGAAGGGGCCACTGCAGAGCTCCTACGAGCAGTACTTC. It encodes CASSKKGPLQSSYEQYF. The V call is TRBV25-1, the J call TRBJ2-7, with D possibly being TRBD1 (5 bases). Trimming pared 5 bases from V and 0 bases from J, leaving 20 bases between. Germline V gene sequence: CDR1 MGHDK, CDR2 SYGVNS. This CDR3 contains 17 residues.

The rearrangement links TRBV11-2 to TRBJ2-1; D is ambiguous. V was trimmed by 2 bases and J by 7 bases, leaving 3 bases between them. The germline gives CDR1 SGHAT, CDR2 FQNNGV. The CDR3 totals 11 residues. The chain's CDR3 is CASSLHNEQFF. DNA of the CDR3: TGTGCCAGCAGCTTACATAATGAGCAGTTCTTC.

The rearrangement uses TRBV12-2 and TRBJ1-2; the table gives TRBD1 as D, unverified against the DNA. TRBV12-2 is a pseudogene locus. This CDR3 spans 14 amino acids. This CDR3 reads CASRLRQGRCGYTF. In DNA form, the CDR3 reads TGTGCAAGTCGCTTACGACAGGGGAGGTGCGGCTACACCTTC.

In regard to this clone: Other DNA sequences in the same sample also yield this CDR3. The J gene is TRBJ2-1, the V gene TRBV4-1, with 8 bases identical to TRBD2. Germline CDR1 is MGHRA and CDR2 is YSYEKL. V was pared by 4 bases and J by 0 bases, with 8 bases of the junction left unmatched. The CDR3 has 17 residues. The CDR3 coding sequence is TGCGCCAGCAGCCGGGGGACGGGGGGGGGCTCCTACAATGAGCAGTTCTTC. This gives the protein CASSRGTGGGSYNEQFF.

This clone was seen a single time. The chain uses TRBV5-1 and TRBJ2-7; 14 positions match TRBD2. This CDR3 contains 15 residues. Germline assignment: CDR1 SGHRS and CDR2 YFSETQ. V lost 4 bases, J lost 4 bases, and 4 bases stayed unmatched. The DNA for the CDR3 is TGCGCCAGCAGCCTAGGGACTAGCGGGAGTTACGAGCAGTACTTC. This codes for CASSLGTSGSYEQYF.

This chain links TRBV7-8 with TRBJ1-2, with unresolved D. This CDR3 comprises 13 residues. The V gene's germline CDR1 is SGHVS and CDR2 FQNEAQ. Trimming pared 1 base from V and 1 base from J, leaving 4 bases between. The CDR3 sequence is CASSLGGNYGYTF. Here the CDR3 DNA reads TGTGCCAGCAGCTTAGGGGGTAACTATGGCTACACCTTC.

The J gene is TRBJ2-5, the V gene TRBV7-7; 11 positions match TRBD2. The germline V gene encodes CDR1 SSHAT and CDR2 FNYEAQ (reference sequence). The CDR3 totals 16 residues. The CDR3 loop is CASCPGVAGGRETQYF. The CDR3 nucleotides read TGTGCTAGCTGTCCGGGGGTAGCGGGAGGGCGAGAGACCCAGTACTTC.

V usage is TRBV27 and J usage is TRBJ1-5; 7 nucleotides agree with TRBD1. V lost 4 bases, J lost 5 bases, and 2 bases stayed unmatched. In germline, CDR1 is MNHEY, CDR2 SMNVEV (reference sequence). The CDR3 sequence is 13 residues long. CDR3 amino acids: CASSYRGDQPQHF. The CDR3 DNA reads TGTGCCAGCAGTTACAGGGGCGATCAGCCCCAGCATTTT.

The genes are TRBV7-8 and TRBJ1-3, with D possibly matching TRBD1 (6 bases). The CDR3 is made up of 16 amino acids. CDR1 is SGHVS, CDR2 FQNEAQ, per germline. Trimming removed 5 bases from V and 4 bases from J, with 18 bases in between. The CDR3 protein is CASSPRQDYLGNTIYF. The CDR3 bases are TGTGCCAGCAGCCCACGACAGGACTACTTAGGAAACACCATATATTTT.